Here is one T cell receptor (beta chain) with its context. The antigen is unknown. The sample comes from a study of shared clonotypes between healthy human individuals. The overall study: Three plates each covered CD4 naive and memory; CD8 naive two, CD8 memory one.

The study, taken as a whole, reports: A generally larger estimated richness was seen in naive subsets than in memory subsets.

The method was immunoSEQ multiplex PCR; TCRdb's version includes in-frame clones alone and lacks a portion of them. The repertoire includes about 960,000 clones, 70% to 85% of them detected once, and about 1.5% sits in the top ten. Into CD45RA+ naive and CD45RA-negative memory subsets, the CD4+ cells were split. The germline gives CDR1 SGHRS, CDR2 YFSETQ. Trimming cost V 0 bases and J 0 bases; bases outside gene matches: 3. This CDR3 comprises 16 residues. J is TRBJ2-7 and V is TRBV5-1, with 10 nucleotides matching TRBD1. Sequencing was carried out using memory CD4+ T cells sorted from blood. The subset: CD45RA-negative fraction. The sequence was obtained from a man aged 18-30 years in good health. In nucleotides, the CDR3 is TGCGCCAGCAGCTTGGCAGGACAGGGGGTCTCCTACGAGCAGTACTTC. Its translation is CASSLAGQGVSYEQYF.